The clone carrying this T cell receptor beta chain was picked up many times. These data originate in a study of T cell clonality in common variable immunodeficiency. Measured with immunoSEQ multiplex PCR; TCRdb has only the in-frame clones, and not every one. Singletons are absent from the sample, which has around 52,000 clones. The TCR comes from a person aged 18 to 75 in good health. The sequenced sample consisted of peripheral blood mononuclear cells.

CDR3 bases read: TGCAGTGCTAGCTTAGCGGGAAGTCGGTATGAG. Amino acid sequence: CSASLAGSRYE. Given in full, the CDR3 is CSASLAGSRYEQFF. The V and J genes are TRBV20-1 and TRBJ2-1, with TRBD2 matching over 8 bases. The sequence runs out 3 residues before the end of the CDR3; the remainder is reconstructed from the germline J gene. The CDR3 loop spans 14 amino acids. Germline CDR1 and CDR2: DFQATT and SNEGSKA (reference sequence). The V gene end was trimmed by 3 bases and the J gene end by 8 bases; junction bases not matched to a gene: 9.